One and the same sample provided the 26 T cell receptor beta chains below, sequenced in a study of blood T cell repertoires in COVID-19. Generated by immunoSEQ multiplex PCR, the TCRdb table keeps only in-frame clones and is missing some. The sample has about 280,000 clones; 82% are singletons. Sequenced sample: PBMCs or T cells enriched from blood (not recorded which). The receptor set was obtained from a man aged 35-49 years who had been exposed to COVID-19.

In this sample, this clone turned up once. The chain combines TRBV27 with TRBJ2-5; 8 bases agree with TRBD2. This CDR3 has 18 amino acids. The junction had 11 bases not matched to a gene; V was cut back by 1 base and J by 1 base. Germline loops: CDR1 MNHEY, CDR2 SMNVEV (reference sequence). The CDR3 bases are TGTGCCAGCAGTTTATTAGCGGGATGGGCAGGCCTCCAAGAGACCCAGTACTTC. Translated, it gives CASSLLAGWAGLQETQYF.

CDR3 sequence (DNA): TGCGCCAGCAGCCCAGGGACTAGCCCACAACAAGAGACCCAGTACTTC. It codes for CASSPGTSPQQETQYF. V usage is TRBV5-1 and J usage is TRBJ2-5; the match to TRBD2 covers 9 bases. The CDR3 runs to 16 residues. V was pared by 4 bases and J by 2 bases, with 9 bases of the junction left unmatched. Germline V gene data show CDR1 as SGHRS and CDR2 as YFSETQ.

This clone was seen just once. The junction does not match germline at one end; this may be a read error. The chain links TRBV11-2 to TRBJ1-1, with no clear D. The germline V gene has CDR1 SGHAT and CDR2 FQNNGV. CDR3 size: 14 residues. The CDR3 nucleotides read TGTGCCAGCAGCTTATCACTAGGGAGCATACACTCCACCTTT. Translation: CASSLSLGSIHSTF.

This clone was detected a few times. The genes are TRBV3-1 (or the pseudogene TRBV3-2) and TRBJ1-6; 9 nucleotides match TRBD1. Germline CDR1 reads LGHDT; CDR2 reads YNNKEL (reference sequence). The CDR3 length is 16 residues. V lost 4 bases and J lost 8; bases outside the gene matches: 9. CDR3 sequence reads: CASSLGTGTGYSPLHF. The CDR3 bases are TGTGCCAGCAGCCTTGGAACGGGGACAGGGTATTCACCCCTCCACTTT.

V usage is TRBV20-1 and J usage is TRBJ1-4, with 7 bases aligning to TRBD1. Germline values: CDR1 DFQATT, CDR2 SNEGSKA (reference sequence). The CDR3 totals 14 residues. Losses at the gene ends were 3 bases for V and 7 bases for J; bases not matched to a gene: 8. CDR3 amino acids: CSASYQGVAEKLFF. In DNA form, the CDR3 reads TGCAGTGCTAGTTATCAGGGGGTGGCTGAAAAACTGTTTTTT.

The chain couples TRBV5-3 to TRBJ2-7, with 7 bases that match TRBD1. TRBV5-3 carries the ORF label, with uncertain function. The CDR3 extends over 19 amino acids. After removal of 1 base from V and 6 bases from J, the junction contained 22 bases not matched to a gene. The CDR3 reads CARSLLCGPVTGFIGEQYF. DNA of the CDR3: TGTGCCAGAAGCTTGCTTTGTGGTCCGGTGACAGGGTTCATAGGCGAGCAGTACTTC.

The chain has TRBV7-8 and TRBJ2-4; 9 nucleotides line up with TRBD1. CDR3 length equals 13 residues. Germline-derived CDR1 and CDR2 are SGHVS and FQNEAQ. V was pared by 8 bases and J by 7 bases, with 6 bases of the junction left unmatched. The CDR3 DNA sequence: TGTGCCAGCGCCAGGGACAGGGTGAACATTCAGTACTTC. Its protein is CASARDRVNIQYF.

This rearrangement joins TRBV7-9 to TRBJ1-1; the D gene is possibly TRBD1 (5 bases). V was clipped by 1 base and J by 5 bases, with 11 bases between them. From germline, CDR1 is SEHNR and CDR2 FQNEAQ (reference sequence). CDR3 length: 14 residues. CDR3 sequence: CASSLGNQGTEAFF. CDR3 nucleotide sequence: TGTGCCAGCAGCTTAGGGAATCAGGGAACTGAAGCTTTCTTT.

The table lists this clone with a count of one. CDR3 in amino acids: CASSLLAYEQYF. The CDR3 nucleotides read TGTGCCAGCAGTCTACTGGCCTACGAGCAGTACTTC. This rearrangement joins TRBV12-3 or TRBV12-4 to TRBJ2-7; unclear D gene. The CDR3 consists of 12 residues. V was cut by 5 bases and J by 2 bases, with 7 bases left in between.

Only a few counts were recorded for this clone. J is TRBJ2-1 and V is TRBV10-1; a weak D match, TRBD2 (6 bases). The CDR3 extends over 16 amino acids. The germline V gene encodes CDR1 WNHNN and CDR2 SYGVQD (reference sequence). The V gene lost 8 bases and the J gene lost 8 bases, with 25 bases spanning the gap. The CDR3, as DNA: TGCGCCAGCGCGATTGGGGGATCTTGGGGGGTTTATGAGCAGTTCTTC. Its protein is CASAIGGSWGVYEQFF.

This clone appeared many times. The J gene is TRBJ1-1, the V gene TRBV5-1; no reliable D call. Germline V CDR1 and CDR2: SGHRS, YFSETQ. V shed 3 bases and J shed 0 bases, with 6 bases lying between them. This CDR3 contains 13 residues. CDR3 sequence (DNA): TGCGCCAGCAGCTCTTCAGTGAACACTGAAGCTTTCTTT. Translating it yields CASSSSVNTEAFF.

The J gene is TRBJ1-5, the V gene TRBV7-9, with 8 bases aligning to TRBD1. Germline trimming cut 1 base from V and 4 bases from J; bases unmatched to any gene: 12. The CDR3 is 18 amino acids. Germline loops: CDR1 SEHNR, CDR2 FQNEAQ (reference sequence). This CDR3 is CASSLGRRAGGTNQPQHF. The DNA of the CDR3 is TGTGCCAGCAGCTTAGGTCGGAGGGCAGGGGGCACTAATCAGCCCCAGCATTTT.

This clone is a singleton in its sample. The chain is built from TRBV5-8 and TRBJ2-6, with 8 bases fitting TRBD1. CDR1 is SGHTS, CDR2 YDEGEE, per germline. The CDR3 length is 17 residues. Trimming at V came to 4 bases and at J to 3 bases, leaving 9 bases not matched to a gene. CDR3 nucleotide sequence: TGTGCCAGCAGCCCCTGGACAGGGAATAGTGGGGCCAACGTCCTGACTTTC. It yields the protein CASSPWTGNSGANVLTF.

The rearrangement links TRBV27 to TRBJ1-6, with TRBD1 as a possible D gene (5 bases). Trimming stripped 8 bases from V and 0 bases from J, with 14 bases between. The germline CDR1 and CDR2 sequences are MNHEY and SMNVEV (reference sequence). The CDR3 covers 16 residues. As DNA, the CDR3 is TGTGCCAGCTCCTGGGGGGGAAGCTCCTATAATTCACCCCTCCACTTT. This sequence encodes CASSWGGSSYNSPLHF.

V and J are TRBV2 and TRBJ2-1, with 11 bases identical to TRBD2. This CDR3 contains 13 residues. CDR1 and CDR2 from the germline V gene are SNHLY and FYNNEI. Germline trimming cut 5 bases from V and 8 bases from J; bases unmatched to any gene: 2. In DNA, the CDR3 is TGTGCCAGCAGTTTAGCGGGAGGGGATGAGCAGTTCTTC. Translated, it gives CASSLAGGDEQFF.

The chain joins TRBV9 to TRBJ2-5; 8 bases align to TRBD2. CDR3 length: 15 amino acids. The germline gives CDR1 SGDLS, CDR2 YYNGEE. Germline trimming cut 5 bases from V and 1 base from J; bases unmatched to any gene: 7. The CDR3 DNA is TGTGCCAGCAGTGTTAGCGGGATCACCCAAGAGACCCAGTACTTC. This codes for CASSVSGITQETQYF. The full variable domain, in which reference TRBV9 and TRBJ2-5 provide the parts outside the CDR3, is DSGVTQTPKHLITATGQRVTLRCSPRSGDLSVYWYQQSLDQGLQFLIQYYNGEERAKGNILERFSAQQFPDLHSELNLSSLELGDSALYFCASSVSGITQETQYFGPGTRLLVL.

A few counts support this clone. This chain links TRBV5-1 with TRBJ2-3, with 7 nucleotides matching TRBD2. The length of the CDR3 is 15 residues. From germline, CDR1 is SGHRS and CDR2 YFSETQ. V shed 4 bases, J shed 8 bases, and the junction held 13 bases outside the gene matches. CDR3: CASSPDGLWEGTQYF. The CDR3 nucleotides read TGCGCCAGCAGCCCGGACGGGTTATGGGAGGGTACGCAGTATTTT.

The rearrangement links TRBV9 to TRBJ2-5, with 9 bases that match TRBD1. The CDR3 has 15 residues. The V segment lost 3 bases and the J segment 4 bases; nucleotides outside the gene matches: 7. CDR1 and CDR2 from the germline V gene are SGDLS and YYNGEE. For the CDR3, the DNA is TGTGCCAGCAGCGGGGGACAGGGACAGGGAGAGACCCAGTACTTC. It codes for CASSGGQGQGETQYF.

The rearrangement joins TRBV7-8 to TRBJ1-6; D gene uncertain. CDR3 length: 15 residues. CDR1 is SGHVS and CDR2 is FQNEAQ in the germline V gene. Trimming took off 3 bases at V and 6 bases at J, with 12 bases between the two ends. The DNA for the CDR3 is TGTGCCAGCAGCTTGGAGCGGGTTCGTAATTCACCCCTCCACTTT. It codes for CASSLERVRNSPLHF.

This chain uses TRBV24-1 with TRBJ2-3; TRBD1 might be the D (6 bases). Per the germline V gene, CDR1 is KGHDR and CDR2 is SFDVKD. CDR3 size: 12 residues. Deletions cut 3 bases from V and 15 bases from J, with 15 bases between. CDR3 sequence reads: CATSDNTGTPYF. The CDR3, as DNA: TGTGCCACCAGTGATAATACCGGGACACCTTATTTT.

CDR3 protein: CAWSGVGENTEAFF. The DNA for the CDR3 is TGTGCCTGGAGTGGGGTCGGGGAGAACACTGAAGCTTTCTTT. The chain recombines TRBV30 with TRBJ1-1; D unclear. CDR3 length: 14 residues. Trimming left V 1 base short and J 1 base short, with 10 bases between. The V gene's germline CDR1 is GTSNPN and CDR2 SVGIG (reference sequence).

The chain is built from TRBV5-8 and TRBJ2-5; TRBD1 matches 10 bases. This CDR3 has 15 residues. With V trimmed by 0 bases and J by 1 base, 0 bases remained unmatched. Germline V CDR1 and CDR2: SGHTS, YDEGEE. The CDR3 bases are TGTGCCAGCAGCTTGGGGGACAGGGGCCAAGAGACCCAGTACTTC. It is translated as CASSLGDRGQETQYF.

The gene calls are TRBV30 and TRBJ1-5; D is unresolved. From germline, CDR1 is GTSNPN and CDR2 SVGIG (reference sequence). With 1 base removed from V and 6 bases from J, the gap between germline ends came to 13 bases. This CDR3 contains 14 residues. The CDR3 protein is CAWSGGGYGQPQHF. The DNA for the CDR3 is TGTGCCTGGAGTGGTGGAGGGTATGGTCAGCCCCAGCATTTT.

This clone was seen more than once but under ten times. The CDR3, as DNA: TGTGCCAGCAGTTTGGACAACCTAGAAAACGAGCAGTACTTC. Amino acid sequence: CASSLDNLENEQYF. The rearrangement links TRBV7-9 to TRBJ2-7; D might be TRBD1 (5 bases). The CDR3 contains 14 residues. V dropped 6 bases and J dropped 5 bases, with 17 bases sitting between them. Germline assignment: CDR1 SEHNR and CDR2 FQNEAQ (reference sequence).

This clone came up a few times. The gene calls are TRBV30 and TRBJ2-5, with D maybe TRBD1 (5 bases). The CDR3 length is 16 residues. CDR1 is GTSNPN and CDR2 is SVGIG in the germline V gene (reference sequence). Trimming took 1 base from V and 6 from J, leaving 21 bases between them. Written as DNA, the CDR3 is TGTGCCTGGAGTGCCCGCCAGGGAACCCCTGGGAAGACCCAGTACTTC. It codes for CAWSARQGTPGKTQYF.

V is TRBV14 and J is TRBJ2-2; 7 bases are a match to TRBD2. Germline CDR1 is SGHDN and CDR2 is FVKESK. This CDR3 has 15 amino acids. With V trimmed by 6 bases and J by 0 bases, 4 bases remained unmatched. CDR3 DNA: TGTGCCAGCAGACCAAGCGGGACGAACACCGGGGAGCTGTTTTTT. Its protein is CASRPSGTNTGELFF.